The 7 T cell receptor beta chains below all came from one sample that was sequenced in a study of cytomegalovirus exposure and HLA in healthy donors. A multiplex PCR was run with 60 Vbeta primers and 13 Jbeta primers. This table comes from immunoSEQ multiplex PCR, and its TCRdb copy is limited to in-frame clones, with some not included. The table lists 140,000 to 150,000 clones, nearly 85% of them singletons, with 3% to 3.5% in the top ten. Sequenced material: PBMCs. These receptors all come from a male donor in good health and CMV-seronegative.

This chain connects TRBV7-2 to TRBJ2-2; no reliable D call. From germline, CDR1 is SGHTA and CDR2 FQGNSA. There are 15 residues in the CDR3. V gave up 0 bases and J gave up 3 bases, with 8 bases separating them. The CDR3 region is CASSLARMDTGELFF. For the CDR3, the DNA is TGTGCCAGCAGCTTAGCCAGGATGGACACCGGGGAGCTGTTTTTT.

The chain employs TRBV6-5 and TRBJ1-2; TRBD1 is a possible D gene (6 bases). This CDR3 contains 14 residues. V dropped 5 bases and J dropped 2 bases, with 12 bases sitting between them. CDR1 is MNHEY and CDR2 is SVGAGI in the germline V gene. CDR3 sequence: CASSTGSGNYGYTF. CDR3 in DNA: TGTGCCAGCAGTACAGGGTCTGGAAACTATGGCTACACCTTC.

This sequence joins TRBV5-1 and TRBJ2-7, with 8 bases that match TRBD1. The CDR3 sequence is 15 residues long. V gave up 2 bases and J gave up 4 bases; unmatched junction bases: 8. Germline V gene sequence: CDR1 SGHRS, CDR2 YFSETQ. Here the CDR3 reads CASSLHWTGPYEQYF. The CDR3 region has the DNA TGCGCCAGCAGCTTACACTGGACAGGGCCATACGAGCAGTACTTC.

This clone was seen a few times. The chain links TRBV7-6 to TRBJ1-4, with D possibly matching TRBD1 (5 bases). Germline lookup yields CDR1 SGHVS and CDR2 FNYEAQ. V was clipped by 3 bases and J by 6 bases, with 8 bases between them. The CDR3 consists of 13 residues. In nucleotides, the CDR3 is TGTGCCAGCAGCTTGGGGGGACATGAAAAACTGTTTTTT. Translating gives CASSLGGHEKLFF.

V is TRBV10-1 and J is TRBJ2-5, with 8 bases aligning to TRBD1. Germline CDR1 WNHNN, CDR2 SYGVQD (reference sequence). V shed 11 bases and J 4 bases; nucleotides not matched to a gene: 6. The CDR3 has 12 residues. The CDR3 reads CAPRTGTETQYF. CDR3 bases: TGCGCCCCCAGGACAGGGACAGAGACCCAGTACTTC.

A note on this clone: Other DNA sequences in this specimen translate into the identical CDR3. CDR3 sequence reads: CASRSGSYQPQHF. CDR3 nucleotides: TGTGCCAGTAGATCGGGTTCGTATCAGCCCCAGCATTTT. V usage is TRBV19 and J usage is TRBJ1-5; the D is unclear. CDR3 length: 13 amino acids. Trimming left V 6 bases short and J 5 bases short, with 11 bases between. Germline CDR1 is LNHDA and CDR2 is SQIVND (reference sequence).

This clone was seen once. The gene calls are TRBV7-2 and TRBJ2-5; D may be TRBD2 (6 bases). The ends were cut back, 5 bases at V and 7 bases at J, with 17 bases in the middle. CDR3 length: 14 amino acids. Germline assignment: CDR1 SGHTA and CDR2 FQGNSA. Here the CDR3 reads CASSLDYSQGTQYF. The CDR3 DNA follows: TGTGCCAGCAGCCTGGACTACAGTCAGGGGACCCAGTACTTC. Together with reference TRBV7-2 and TRBJ2-5, the CDR3 gives the full variable domain: GAGVSQSPSNKVTEKGKDVELRCDPISGHTALYWYRQSLGQGLEFLIYFQGNSAPDKSGLPSDRFSAERTGGSVSTLTIQRTQQEDSAVYLCASSLDYSQGTQYFGPGTRLLVL.